These 28 T cell receptor beta chains were sequenced from one sample in a study of T cell changes during pregnancy in multiple sclerosis. Measured with immunoSEQ multiplex PCR; TCRdb has only the in-frame clones, and not every one. The sample shows under 50,000 clones, 75% to 95% of them seen only once. Sequencing used CD4+ T cells from peripheral blood mononuclear cells, obtained in the first trimester of pregnancy. All receptors come from a female donor in good health, enrolled as a control in a pregnancy study.

This sequence joins TRBV5-6 and TRBJ1-2; a possible D gene is TRBD1 (6 bases). Germline values: CDR1 SGHDT, CDR2 YYEEEE. With 5 bases removed from V and 8 bases from J, the gap between germline ends came to 10 bases. The CDR3 is 11 residues long. The CDR3 here is CASSFQGGYTF. The CDR3 DNA is TGTGCCAGCAGTTTCCAGGGGGGCTACACCTTC.

This clone was counted only a few times. The chain carries TRBV18 and TRBJ2-1; tentative D call: TRBD2 (5 bases). The ends were cut back, 7 bases at V and 8 bases at J, with 15 bases in the middle. This CDR3 region has 13 residues. Germline V gene lookup returns CDR1 KGHSH and CDR2 LQKENI. CDR3 residues: CASLRAPGDEQFF. The CDR3 DNA sequence: TGTGCCAGCTTGAGGGCCCCAGGCGATGAGCAGTTCTTC.

The chain links TRBV28 to TRBJ1-2, with 9 bases identical to TRBD1. Germline lookup yields CDR1 MDHEN and CDR2 SYDVKM. The CDR3 consists of 14 residues. Trimming at V came to 4 bases and at J to 8 bases, leaving 8 bases not matched to a gene. CDR3 coding DNA: TGTGCCAGCAGTTCCGCCGGGACAGGGAAGGGCTACACCTTC. Protein product: CASSSAGTGKGYTF.

The rearrangement uses TRBV11-2 and TRBJ2-5; 12 bases line up with TRBD2. Germline CDR1 and CDR2: SGHAT and FQNNGV. Trimming removed 5 bases from V and 5 bases from J; junction bases left unmatched: 12. The CDR3 loop spans 17 amino acids. CDR3 protein: CASSPTLAGGQGETQYF. CDR3 nucleotide sequence: TGTGCCAGCAGCCCAACACTAGCGGGGGGCCAAGGGGAGACCCAGTACTTC. Complete variable domain (other parts from reference TRBV11-2 and TRBJ2-5): EAGVAQSPRYKIIEKRQSVAFWCNPISGHATLYWYQQILGQGPKLLIQFQNNGVVDDSQLPKDRFSAERLKGVDSTLKIQPAKLEDSAVYLCASSPTLAGGQGETQYFGPGTRLLVL.

This CDR3 reads CASSAGNQPQHF. The CDR3 region has the DNA TGTGCCAGTAGTGCAGGAAATCAGCCCCAGCATTTT. The chain carries TRBV19 and TRBJ1-5, with D hard to call. CDR3 length: 12 residues. CDR1 and CDR2 from the germline V gene are LNHDA and SQIVND (reference sequence). V lost 5 bases and J lost 4, with 6 bases in between.

V is TRBV7-2 and J is TRBJ1-1; D is ambiguous. V was pared by 1 base and J by 5 bases, with 11 bases between. Per germline, CDR1 SGHTA and CDR2 FQGNSA. The CDR3 runs to 14 residues. CDR3 bases: TGTGCCAGCAGCTTAGAGGGATCGGGGACTGAAGCTTTCTTT. It specifies CASSLEGSGTEAFF.

V is TRBV4-3 and J is TRBJ1-4; unclear D gene. Deletions cut 0 bases from V and 4 bases from J, with 9 bases between. This CDR3 region has 15 residues. CDR1 is LGHNA and CDR2 is YSLEER in the germline V gene. CDR3 nucleotides: TGCGCCAGCAGCCAAGAGGACTCCCGTAATGAAAAACTGTTTTTT. Its translation is CASSQEDSRNEKLFF.

The rearrangement joins TRBV4-3 to TRBJ2-3; perhaps TRBD2 as D (5 bases). Per germline, CDR1 LGHNA and CDR2 YSLEER. Trimming removed 2 bases at V and 3 bases at J, with 15 bases between. The CDR3 consists of 16 residues. The CDR3 region has the DNA TGCGCCAGCAGCCAAAGTACCCGGACTTCTACAGATACGCAGTATTTT. Translating gives CASSQSTRTSTDTQYF.

The gene calls are TRBV5-1 and TRBJ2-2; weak D call: TRBD2 (5 bases). V lost 4 bases and J lost 5, with 15 bases in between. CDR3 length: 15 amino acids. Germline CDR1 reads SGHRS; CDR2 reads YFSETQ. Written as DNA, the CDR3 is TGCGCCAGCAGCGACGGGGAAATGGGGACCGGGGAGCTGTTTTTT. This encodes CASSDGEMGTGELFF.

This chain joins TRBV7-2 and TRBJ1-4, with 10 bases aligning to TRBD1. The CDR3 sequence is 14 residues long. Germline V lookup: CDR1 SGHTA, CDR2 FQGNSA. The J segment lost 13 bases and the V segment lost 0 bases, leaving 5 bases of the junction unmatched. CDR3 nucleotides: TGTGCCAGCAGCTTAGCGGGGACAGGGGTAAGACTGTTTTTT. Translating gives CASSLAGTGVRLFF.

The chain is built from TRBV11-1 and TRBJ2-1, with 7 positions matching TRBD2. V trimming: 8 bases; J trimming: 8 bases; junction bases outside the gene matches: 15. Germline V gene sequence: CDR1 SGHAT, CDR2 FQDESV (reference sequence). CDR3 length equals 15 residues. The CDR3 is CASGGGAGIVHEQFF. The CDR3 DNA reads TGTGCCAGCGGGGGGGGAGCGGGTATTGTCCATGAGCAGTTCTTC.

This chain links TRBV25-1 with TRBJ2-1; 9 nucleotides align to TRBD1. Germline trimming cut 1 base from V and 6 bases from J; bases unmatched to any gene: 4. The length of the CDR3 is 15 residues. Per germline, CDR1 MGHDK and CDR2 SYGVNS. CDR3 sequence reads: CASSESRTGANEQFF. The CDR3, as DNA: TGTGCCAGCAGTGAATCGCGGACAGGGGCCAATGAGCAGTTCTTC.

The rearrangement joins TRBV7-3 to TRBJ2-3; possible D gene TRBD1, 5 bases. CDR3 length: 12 amino acids. Trimming took off 2 bases at V and 6 bases at J, with 6 bases between the two ends. The germline gives CDR1 SGHTA, CDR2 FQGTGA. CDR3 coding DNA: TGTGCCAGCAGCTTAGGGGCGGATACGCAGTATTTT. This codes for CASSLGADTQYF. Filled out from reference TRBV7-3 and TRBJ2-3, the complete variable domain reads GAGVSQTPSNKVTEKGKYVELRCDPISGHTALYWYRQSLGQGPEFLIYFQGTGAADDSGLPNDRFFAVRPEGSVSTLKIQRTERGDSAVYLCASSLGADTQYFGPGTRLTVL.

V gene TRBV2 combines with J gene TRBJ2-2; D unresolved. Germline V gene data show CDR1 as SNHLY and CDR2 as FYNNEI. CDR3 length equals 15 residues. The V end lost 6 bases, the J end lost 7 bases, and 18 bases lay between the germline ends. The CDR3 loop reads CASRPRRSNDGELFF. CDR3 DNA: TGTGCCAGCAGGCCCAGGCGATCAAACGACGGGGAGCTGTTTTTT.

A note on this clone: The junction differs from germline at one of its ends, possibly a read error. The rearrangement links TRBV7-7 to TRBJ1-3; a possible D gene is TRBD1 (5 bases). Germline V gene lookup returns CDR1 SSHAT and CDR2 FNYEAQ (reference sequence). The CDR3 has 14 amino acids. DNA for the CDR3: TGTGCTAGCAGTGCCACAGGCTCTGGAAACACCATATATTTT. Translated, it gives CASSATGSGNTIYF.

The rearrangement uses TRBV7-2 and TRBJ2-3, with 15 bases fitting TRBD2. From germline, CDR1 is SGHTA and CDR2 FQGNSA. The CDR3 has 18 residues. V lost 3 bases and J lost 7; bases outside the gene matches: 11. In nucleotides, the CDR3 is TGTGCCAGCAGCTTGGGACTAGCGGGGGGAAAAACGGTGCATACGCAGTATTTT. As protein: CASSLGLAGGKTVHTQYF.

The chain is built from TRBV4-3 and TRBJ2-3; D is unresolved. The germline CDR1 and CDR2 sequences are LGHNA and YSLEER. V gave up 0 bases and J gave up 8 bases, with 18 bases separating them. This CDR3 is 16 amino acids long. As DNA, the CDR3 is TGCGCCAGCAGCCAAGAAGAATCCCGGCCGCGCGGTACGCAGTATTTT. Translated, it gives CASSQEESRPRGTQYF.

This clone occurred once. The chain couples TRBV12-2 to TRBJ1-2. TRBV12-2 is a known pseudogene. The CDR3 is 14 amino acids. The CDR3 DNA reads TGTGCAAGTCGCTTACCGGGAGTCCTCTATGGCTACACCTTC. It is translated as CASRLPGVLYGYTF.

CDR3 amino acids: CASSARDIQTQYF. The CDR3 nucleotides are TGTGCCAGTAGTGCCCGGGACATCCAGACCCAGTACTTC. The rearrangement joins TRBV19 to TRBJ2-5; a possible D gene is TRBD1 (6 bases). Germline lookup yields CDR1 LNHDA and CDR2 SQIVND (reference sequence). Trimming shortened V by 5 bases and J by 6 bases, and 13 bases separated the two germline ends. The CDR3 spans 13 residues.

V usage is TRBV11-2 and J usage is TRBJ1-3; weak D call: TRBD1 (5 bases). The CDR3 runs to 16 residues. Trimming shortened V by 7 bases and J by 2 bases, and 18 bases separated the two germline ends. Germline V CDR1 and CDR2: SGHAT, FQNNGV. CDR3 DNA: TGTGCCAGCACCCAACCCGGGGGTGACCCTGGAAACACCATATATTTT. It encodes CASTQPGGDPGNTIYF.

The chain uses TRBV4-3 and TRBJ2-7, with D possibly matching TRBD1 (6 bases). Per germline, CDR1 LGHNA and CDR2 YSLEER. This CDR3 is built from 13 residues. Trimming cost V 2 bases and J 3 bases, with 8 bases left between them. The CDR3 protein is CASSQNRVYEQYF. The CDR3 DNA reads TGCGCCAGCAGCCAAAACAGGGTCTACGAGCAGTACTTC.

CDR3 in amino acids: CATGNPTLAGMTDTQYF. CDR3 DNA: TGTGCCACCGGCAACCCAACACTAGCGGGGATGACAGATACGCAGTATTTT. The rearrangement links TRBV15 to TRBJ2-3, with 10 bases fitting TRBD2. The CDR3 spans 17 residues. Germline-derived CDR1 and CDR2 are LNHNV and YYDKDF (reference sequence). The junction had 14 bases not matched to a gene; V was cut back by 8 bases and J by 3 bases.

This clone was observed once. The chain links TRBV11-2 to TRBJ1-1; D is perhaps TRBD1 (5 bases). The CDR3 covers 16 residues. The germline V and J ends were trimmed by 5 bases and 5 bases, with 21 bases remaining between them. Germline CDR1 is SGHAT and CDR2 is FQNNGV. As DNA, the CDR3 is TGTGCCAGCAGCACTCTCCGTGGGACTATGAGGACTGAAGCTTTCTTT. It specifies CASSTLRGTMRTEAFF.

The chain couples TRBV6-1 to TRBJ1-3; D is undetermined. Trimming removed 2 bases at V and 0 bases at J, with 5 bases between. Germline V lookup: CDR1 MNHNS, CDR2 SASEGT. The CDR3 consists of 14 residues. The CDR3 DNA sequence: TGTGCCAGCAGTGAAATCAGCTCTGGAAACACCATATATTTT. Translated: CASSEISSGNTIYF.

The chain employs TRBV4-1 and TRBJ1-2, with TRBD1 identical over 8 bases. V dropped 3 bases and J dropped 1; count of bases not matched to a gene: 7. There are 16 residues in the CDR3. Germline V gives CDR1 MGHRA, CDR2 YSYEKL. The CDR3 protein is CASSQHGDRINYGYTF. In nucleotides, the CDR3 is TGCGCCAGCAGCCAGCATGGGGACAGGATTAACTATGGCTACACCTTC.

The CDR3, as DNA: TGTGCCATCAGTGAAGGACAGTCTAATGAAAAACTGTTTTTT. Translated: CAISEGQSNEKLFF. The V call is TRBV10-3, the J call TRBJ1-4, with a possible D match to TRBD1 (6 bases). The germline V and J ends were trimmed by 3 bases and 3 bases, with 8 bases remaining between them. The CDR3 covers 14 residues. Germline loops: CDR1 ENHRY, CDR2 SYGVKD.

For the CDR3, the DNA is TGCAGCGCGGGACAGGGGGCAGGGGAGCAGTACTTC. As protein: CSAGQGAGEQYF. The rearrangement links TRBV29-1 to TRBJ2-7, with TRBD1 identical over 12 bases. V lost 7 bases to trimming and J lost 7 bases; unmatched junction nucleotides: 5. The CDR3 length is 12 residues. CDR1 is SQVTM, CDR2 ANQGSEA, per germline.

Notes on this clone: Its ends do not fully match the called genes, so a read error is possible. The genes are TRBV7-6 and TRBJ2-3; D is perhaps TRBD2 (6 bases). The CDR3 sequence is 15 residues long. Germline lookup yields CDR1 SGHVS and CDR2 FNYEAQ. The CDR3 loop is CASSLAYTSTDTQYF. CDR3 DNA: TGTGCCAGCAGCCTAGCGTATACTAGCACAGATACGCAGTATTTT.